This T cell receptor (beta chain) was profiled in a study of cytomegalovirus exposure and HLA in healthy donors. Comment on this clone: Its target is unknown.

The CDR3 covers 16 residues. J was trimmed by 1 base and V by 5 bases; bases with no gene match: 9. Germline values: CDR1 SGHDN, CDR2 FVKESK. The PCR made use of 60 Vbeta and 13 Jbeta primers. Profiling relied on immunoSEQ multiplex PCR, and the TCRdb table lists in-frame clones only, not all of them. The table counts 95,000 to 110,000 clones; around 3.2% lies in the top ten. The study's findings and limits: Some public TCRs appeared in many individuals, while most sequences were rare.

This clonotype was obtained from a man aged 40-49 years in good health and CMV-seronegative. The sequenced material came from PBMCs. The chain combines TRBV14 with TRBJ2-7; 9 bases are a match to TRBD1. The CDR3 DNA reads as TGTGCCAGCAGCGACGCTTTGACAGGGGGGTCCTACGAGCAGTACTTC. Its protein product is CASSDALTGGSYEQYF.